The present T cell receptor beta chain was sequenced within a study of human T cells and chemical hapten exposure. TCRdb re-analysed the RACE reads in MiXCR, keeping a single row per CDR3 protein. The sample lists just under 35,000 distinct CDR3 sequences, 10% seen once, with 27% in the top ten. This clonotype has at least ten counts. Time point of the sample: pre-sensitization, week 0. Treatment reported: therapeutic diphenylcyclopropenone sensitization with weekly scalp DPC. From whole blood left unfractionated, total RNA was extracted. Alopecia patients deemed DPC-suitable, aged 18 to 70, excluding pregnancy. The receptor was derived from a man aged 50-60 years with alopecia areata. Some clones in this sample may be carry-over from other donors' samples. The source was whole blood, collected in connection with sensitization to the hapten diphenylcyclopropenone (DPC).

The CDR3 sequence: CASRLAGGYNEQFF. In nucleotides, the CDR3 is TGCGCCAGCAGACTAGCGGGAGGGTACAATGAGCAGTTCTTC. V gene TRBV10-2 combines with J gene TRBJ2-1; 13 bases match TRBD2. The CDR3 covers 14 residues. Germline lookup yields CDR1 WSHSY and CDR2 SAAADI. J was trimmed by 4 bases and V by 6 bases; bases with no gene match: 0.